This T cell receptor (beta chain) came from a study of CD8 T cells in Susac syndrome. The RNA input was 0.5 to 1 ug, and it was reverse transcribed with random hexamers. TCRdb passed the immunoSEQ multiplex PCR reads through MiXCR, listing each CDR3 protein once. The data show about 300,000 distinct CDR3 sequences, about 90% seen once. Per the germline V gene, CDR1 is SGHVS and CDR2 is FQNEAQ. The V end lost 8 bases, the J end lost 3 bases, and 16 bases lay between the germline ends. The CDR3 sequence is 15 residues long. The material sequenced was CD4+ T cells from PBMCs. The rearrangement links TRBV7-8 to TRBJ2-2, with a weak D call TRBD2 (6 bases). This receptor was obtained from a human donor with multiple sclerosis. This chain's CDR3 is CASGGAQWDTGELFF. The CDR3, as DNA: TGTGCCAGCGGAGGGGCCCAGTGGGACACCGGGGAGCTGTTTTTT.